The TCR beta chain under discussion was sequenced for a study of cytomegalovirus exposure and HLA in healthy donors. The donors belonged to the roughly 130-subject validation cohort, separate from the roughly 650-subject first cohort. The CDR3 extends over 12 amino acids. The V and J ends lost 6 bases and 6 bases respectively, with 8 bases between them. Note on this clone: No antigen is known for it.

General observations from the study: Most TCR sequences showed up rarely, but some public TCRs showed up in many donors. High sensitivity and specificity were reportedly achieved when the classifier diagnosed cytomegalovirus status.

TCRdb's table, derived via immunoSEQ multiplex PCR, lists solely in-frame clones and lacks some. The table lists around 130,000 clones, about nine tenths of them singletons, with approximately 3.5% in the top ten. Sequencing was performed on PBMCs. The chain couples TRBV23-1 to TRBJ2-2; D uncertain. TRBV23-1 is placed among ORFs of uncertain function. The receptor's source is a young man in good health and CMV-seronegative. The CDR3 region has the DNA TGCGCCAGCAGAGAGGAGTCCGGGGAGCTGTTTTTT. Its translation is CASREESGELFF.